Listed here are 17 T cell receptor beta chains from one sample, sequenced in a study of blood T cell repertoires in COVID-19. Method: immunoSEQ multiplex PCR; TCRdb's copy keeps in-frame clones and lacks some. This table holds about 220,000 clones, around 87% found once. The sequencing input was peripheral blood. These receptors were taken from a woman in her 30s who had recovered from COVID-19.

This chain joins TRBV9 and TRBJ2-7, with D tentatively TRBD1 (6 bases). The CDR3 totals 14 residues. Germline V gives CDR1 SGDLS, CDR2 YYNGEE. V was cut by 0 bases and J by 2 bases, with 9 bases left in between. The CDR3 coding sequence is TGTGCCAGCAGCGTAGCAGGGGCGCCCTACGAGCAGTACTTC. The encoded protein is CASSVAGAPYEQYF.

J is TRBJ2-1 and V is TRBV7-9, with 8 bases identical to TRBD2. CDR1 SEHNR and CDR2 FQNEAQ come from the germline V gene (reference sequence). The CDR3 has 15 residues. The V segment lost 0 bases and the J segment 8 bases; nucleotides outside the gene matches: 6. The CDR3 nucleotides are TGTGCCAGCAGCTTAGCGCTGGGACTAGATGATGAGCAGTTCTTC. Residues: CASSLALGLDDEQFF.

The V and J genes are TRBV27 and TRBJ1-2; tentatively, D is TRBD1 (5 bases). There are 15 residues in the CDR3. Trimming pared 3 bases from V and 4 bases from J, leaving 15 bases between. CDR1 MNHEY and CDR2 SMNVEV come from the germline V gene (reference sequence). The CDR3 DNA sequence: TGTGCCAGCAGTTTCTCGCCCAGGGTTAGCTATGGCTACACCTTC. This gives the protein CASSFSPRVSYGYTF.

The chain recombines TRBV5-4 with TRBJ2-1; 11 bases agree with TRBD2. Germline lookup yields CDR1 SGHNT and CDR2 YYREEE (reference sequence). CDR3 length equals 16 residues. The J segment lost 8 bases and the V segment lost 2 bases, leaving 9 bases of the junction unmatched. CDR3: CASSLRLAGGRDEQFF. The CDR3 DNA is TGTGCCAGCAGCTTAAGGCTAGCGGGGGGCAGAGATGAGCAGTTCTTC.

The CDR3 region is CASSVGDQGGANTGELFF. In DNA form, the CDR3 reads TGTGCCAGCAGCGTAGGAGATCAGGGAGGCGCGAACACCGGGGAGCTGTTTTTT. This chain connects TRBV9 to TRBJ2-2, with D possibly matching TRBD2 (6 bases). In germline, CDR1 is SGDLS, CDR2 YYNGEE. Trimming shortened V by 0 bases and J by 0 bases, and 15 bases separated the two germline ends. The CDR3 loop spans 18 amino acids.

This chain joins TRBV2 and TRBJ1-2; D is perhaps TRBD1 (5 bases). Deletions cut 8 bases from V and 6 bases from J, with 13 bases between. This CDR3 comprises 12 residues. Germline lookup yields CDR1 SNHLY and CDR2 FYNNEI. CDR3 DNA: TGTGCCAGCGTAGCAGGGCAGGATGGCTACACCTTC. Its protein product is CASVAGQDGYTF.

V and J are TRBV21-1 and TRBJ1-6; the table's TRBD1 call for D was not verified on the DNA. TRBV21-1 is recorded as a pseudogene. This CDR3 contains 18 residues. The CDR3 DNA sequence: TGTGCCAGCAGCAAAAGAAGCAAAGGGGGCAGCTATAATTCACCCCTCCACTTT. It specifies CASSKRSKGGSYNSPLHF.

The chain is built from TRBV19 and TRBJ1-1, with D tentatively TRBD1 (5 bases). The ends were cut back, 5 bases at V and 1 base at J, with 14 bases in the middle. Germline V gene sequence: CDR1 LNHDA, CDR2 SQIVND (reference sequence). CDR3 length equals 15 residues. CDR3 residues: CASSPGTGTNTEAFF. The DNA for the CDR3 is TGTGCCAGTAGTCCCGGGACTGGGACGAACACTGAAGCTTTCTTT. Complete variable domain (other parts from reference TRBV19 and TRBJ1-1): DGGITQSPKYLFRKEGQNVTLSCEQNLNHDAMYWYRQDPGQGLRLIYYSQIVNDFQKGDIAEGYSVSREKKESFPLTVTSAQKNPTAFYLCASSPGTGTNTEAFFGQGTRLTVV.

The gene calls are TRBV19 and TRBJ1-1; 10 bases map to TRBD1. CDR1 is LNHDA, CDR2 SQIVND, per germline (reference sequence). This CDR3 has 19 residues. V shed 7 bases and J 0 bases; nucleotides not matched to a gene: 17. The CDR3 is CASNPIPGTGAPMNTEAFF. CDR3 coding DNA: TGTGCCAGTAACCCGATCCCCGGGACAGGGGCCCCCATGAACACTGAAGCTTTCTTT.

The chain recombines TRBV10-3 with TRBJ2-3, with D hard to call. The germline V and J ends were trimmed by 7 bases and 2 bases, with 16 bases remaining between them. The CDR3 is 15 residues long. Germline values: CDR1 ENHRY, CDR2 SYGVKD. The CDR3 DNA reads as TGTGCCATCACCCTAGAAGGTTTACCCACAGATACGCAGTATTTT. Translating it yields CAITLEGLPTDTQYF.

V is TRBV6-2 or TRBV6-3 and J is TRBJ1-1; possibly TRBD1 for D (5 bases). Germline V gene data show CDR1 as MNHEY and CDR2 as SVGEGT. The CDR3 has 15 residues. Between the trimmed V and J ends, which lost 2 bases and 7 bases, there was a span of 17 bases. CDR3 region: CASSYPRTQTNEAFF. The CDR3 bases are TGTGCCAGCAGTTACCCCAGGACACAAACAAATGAAGCTTTCTTT.

The V call is TRBV6-5, the J call TRBJ1-4; D not resolved. Trimming shortened V by 2 bases and J by 1 base, and 8 bases separated the two germline ends. The CDR3 is made up of 15 amino acids. Germline CDR1 MNHEY, CDR2 SVGAGI. This CDR3 is CASSYGSGTNEKLFF. In DNA form, the CDR3 reads TGTGCCAGCAGTTACGGGTCGGGAACTAATGAAAAACTGTTTTTT.

The V and J genes are TRBV11-2 and TRBJ1-1; tentatively, D is TRBD1 (6 bases). This CDR3 contains 15 residues. Trimming took 11 bases from V and 1 from J, leaving 20 bases between them. Germline V gene sequence: CDR1 SGHAT, CDR2 FQNNGV. For the CDR3, the DNA is TGTGCCTCCACCTTTCTCGGGGGGGCGAACACTGAAGCTTTCTTT. This sequence encodes CASTFLGGANTEAFF.

The CDR3 loop reads CASSSFNEKLFF. CDR3 bases: TGTGCCAGCAGCTCATTTAATGAAAAACTGTTTTTT. This chain uses TRBV7-9 with TRBJ1-4; D is undetermined. CDR3 length equals 12 residues. The germline gives CDR1 SEHNR, CDR2 FQNEAQ (reference sequence). V gave up 4 bases and J gave up 4 bases, with 4 bases separating them.

The chain employs TRBV2 and TRBJ1-4, with D perhaps matching TRBD1 (6 bases). V lost 6 bases and J lost 0, with 11 bases in between. CDR1 is SNHLY, CDR2 FYNNEI, per germline. CDR3 size: 15 residues. The CDR3 sequence: CASSLGGATNEKLFF. CDR3 bases: TGTGCCAGCAGCTTAGGGGGGGCAACTAATGAAAAACTGTTTTTT.

The chain uses TRBV4-1 and TRBJ2-5; TRBD2 is a possible D gene (5 bases). The germline gives CDR1 MGHRA, CDR2 YSYEKL. V was shortened by 1 base and J by 5 bases, with 17 bases between the two germline ends. The CDR3 totals 16 residues. The CDR3 nucleotides are TGCGCCAGCAGCCAAGTTTCGGGGTGGGGTGGGGAGACCCAGTACTTC. It yields the protein CASSQVSGWGGETQYF.

V gene TRBV5-1 combines with J gene TRBJ2-3, with 7 bases fitting TRBD1. Germline lookup yields CDR1 SGHRS and CDR2 YFSETQ. Trimming removed 5 bases from V and 2 bases from J; junction bases left unmatched: 14. CDR3 size: 17 residues. This CDR3 is CASRATPRDRYTDTQYF. The CDR3 DNA reads as TGCGCCAGCAGGGCCACTCCTCGGGACAGATACACAGATACGCAGTATTTT.